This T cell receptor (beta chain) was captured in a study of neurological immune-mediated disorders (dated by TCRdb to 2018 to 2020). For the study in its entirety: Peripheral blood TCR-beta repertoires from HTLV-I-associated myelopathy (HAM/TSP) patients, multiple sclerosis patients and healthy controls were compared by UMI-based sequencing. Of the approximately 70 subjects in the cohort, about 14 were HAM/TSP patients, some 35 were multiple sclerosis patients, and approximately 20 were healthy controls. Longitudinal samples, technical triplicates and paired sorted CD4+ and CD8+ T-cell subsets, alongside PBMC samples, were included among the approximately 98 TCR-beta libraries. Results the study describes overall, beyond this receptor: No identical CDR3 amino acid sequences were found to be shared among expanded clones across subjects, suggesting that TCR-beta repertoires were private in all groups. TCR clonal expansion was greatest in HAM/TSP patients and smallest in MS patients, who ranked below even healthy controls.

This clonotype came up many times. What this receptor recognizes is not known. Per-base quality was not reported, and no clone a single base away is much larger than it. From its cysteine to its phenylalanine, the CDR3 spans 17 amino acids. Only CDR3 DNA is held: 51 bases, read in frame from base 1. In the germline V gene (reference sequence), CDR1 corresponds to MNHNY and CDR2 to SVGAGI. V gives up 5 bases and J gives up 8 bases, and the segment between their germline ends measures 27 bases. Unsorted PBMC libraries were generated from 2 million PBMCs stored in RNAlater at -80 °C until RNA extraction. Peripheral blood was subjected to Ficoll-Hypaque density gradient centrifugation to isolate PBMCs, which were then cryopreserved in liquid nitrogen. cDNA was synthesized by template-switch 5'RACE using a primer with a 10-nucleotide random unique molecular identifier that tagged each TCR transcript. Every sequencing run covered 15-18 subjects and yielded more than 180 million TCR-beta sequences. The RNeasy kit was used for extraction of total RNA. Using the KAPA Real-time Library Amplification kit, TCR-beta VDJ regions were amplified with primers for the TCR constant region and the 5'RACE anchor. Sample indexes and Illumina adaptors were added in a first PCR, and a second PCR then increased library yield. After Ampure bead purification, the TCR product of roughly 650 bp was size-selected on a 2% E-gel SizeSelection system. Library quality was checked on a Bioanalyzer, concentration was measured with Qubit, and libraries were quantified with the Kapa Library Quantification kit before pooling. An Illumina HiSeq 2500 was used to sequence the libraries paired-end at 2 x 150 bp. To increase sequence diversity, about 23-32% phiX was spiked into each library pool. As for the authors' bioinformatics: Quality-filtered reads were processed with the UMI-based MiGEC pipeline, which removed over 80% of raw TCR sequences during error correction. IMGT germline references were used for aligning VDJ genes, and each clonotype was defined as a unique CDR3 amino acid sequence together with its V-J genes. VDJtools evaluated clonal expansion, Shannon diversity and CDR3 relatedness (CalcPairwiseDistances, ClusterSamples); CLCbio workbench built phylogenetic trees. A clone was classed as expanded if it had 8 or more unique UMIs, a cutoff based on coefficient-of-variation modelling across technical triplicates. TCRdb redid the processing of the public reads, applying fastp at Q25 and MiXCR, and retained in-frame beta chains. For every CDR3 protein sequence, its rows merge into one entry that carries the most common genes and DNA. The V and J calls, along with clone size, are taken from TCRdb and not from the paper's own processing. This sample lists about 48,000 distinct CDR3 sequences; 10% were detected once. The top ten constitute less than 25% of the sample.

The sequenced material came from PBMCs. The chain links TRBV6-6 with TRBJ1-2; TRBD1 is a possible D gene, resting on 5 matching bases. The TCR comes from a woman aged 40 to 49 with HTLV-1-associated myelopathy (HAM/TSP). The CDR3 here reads CASSAGRSRGKKAGYTF. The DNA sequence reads TGTGCCAGCAGTGCTGGAAGATCTAGGGGAAAAAAGGCGGGCTACACCTTC.